Presented here are 9 T cell receptor beta chains from one specimen sequenced in a study of graft-versus-host responses after intestinal transplantation. Assay: immunoSEQ multiplex PCR; the TCRdb copy retains only in-frame clones and omits some. The sample includes 45,000 to 60,000 clones, 85% to 95% of them seen just once. These TCRs are of unknown antigen specificity. Source: unstimulated CD4+ T cells sorted from spleen or lymph node cells, taken before transplant. These receptors were obtained from a human donor who was the organ donor for an intestinal transplant.

This chain links TRBV30 with TRBJ2-3; D tentatively fits TRBD1 or TRBD2 (6 bases each). Germline assignment: CDR1 GTSNPN and CDR2 SVGIG (reference sequence). CDR3 length: 18 amino acids. The V gene lost 1 base and the J gene lost 2 bases, with 22 bases spanning the gap. CDR3 protein: CAWSAWGLLARNTDTQYF. DNA of the CDR3: TGTGCCTGGAGTGCCTGGGGGCTACTAGCCCGAAACACAGATACGCAGTATTTT.

The chain uses TRBV15 and TRBJ2-7; a weak D match, TRBD1 (5 bases). CDR3 length: 14 amino acids. Deletions cut 0 bases from V and 3 bases from J, with 9 bases between. Germline V CDR1 and CDR2: LNHNV, YYDKDF (reference sequence). CDR3 sequence reads: CATSRDRVNYEQYF. The CDR3 DNA follows: TGTGCCACCAGCAGAGACAGGGTCAACTACGAGCAGTACTTC.

The chain joins TRBV30 to TRBJ1-2; 9 bases are shared with TRBD1. Germline V CDR1 and CDR2: GTSNPN, SVGIG (reference sequence). The J segment lost 2 bases and the V segment lost 0 bases, leaving 1 base of the junction unmatched. The CDR3 loop spans 14 amino acids. CDR3 region: CAWSVGQGNYGYTF. CDR3 DNA sequence: TGTGCCTGGAGTGTAGGACAGGGGAACTATGGCTACACCTTC.

The V call is TRBV6-1, the J call TRBJ2-7; 10 positions agree with TRBD2. There are 14 residues in the CDR3. V gave up 5 bases and J gave up 2 bases; unmatched junction bases: 3. The germline V gene has CDR1 MNHNS and CDR2 SASEGT. The CDR3 loop reads CASSSSGRAYEQYF. CDR3 nucleotide sequence: TGTGCCAGCAGTTCCAGCGGGAGGGCCTACGAGCAGTACTTC.

The chain has TRBV15 and TRBJ1-1; D not resolved. Germline-derived CDR1 and CDR2 are LNHNV and YYDKDF (reference sequence). V lost 5 bases, J lost 2 bases, and 12 bases lay in between. The CDR3 is made up of 14 amino acids. The CDR3 sequence is CATSPQSGNTEAFF. DNA of the CDR3: TGTGCCACCAGCCCCCAAAGCGGTAACACTGAAGCTTTCTTT.

This rearrangement joins TRBV30 to TRBJ2-3; 15 positions match TRBD2. V was pared by 5 bases and J by 6 bases, with 3 bases of the junction left unmatched. The CDR3 is 14 residues long. Germline V CDR1 and CDR2: GTSNPN, SVGIG (reference sequence). CDR3 DNA sequence: TGTGCCTGGGGACTAGCGGGAGGGGGGGATACGCAGTATTTT. Encoded protein: CAWGLAGGGDTQYF.

The J gene is TRBJ1-2, the V gene TRBV5-1; no reliable D call. CDR3 size: 14 residues. The V gene's germline CDR1 is SGHRS and CDR2 YFSETQ. Trimming removed 0 bases from V and 4 bases from J, with 10 bases in between. CDR3 DNA sequence: TGCGCCAGCAGCTTGGCCGGGTCGAGCTATGGCTACACCTTC. It translates to CASSLAGSSYGYTF.

V gene TRBV7-2 combines with J gene TRBJ1-1, with unresolved D. The CDR3 totals 15 residues. The V and J ends lost 5 bases and 0 bases respectively, with 13 bases between them. Germline loops: CDR1 SGHTA, CDR2 FQGNSA. Here the CDR3 DNA reads TGTGCCAGCAGCCTTTTAAGGGTGATGAACACTGAAGCTTTCTTT. Translation gives CASSLLRVMNTEAFF. The entire variable domain, with the rest obtained from reference TRBV7-2 and TRBJ1-1, is as follows: GAGVSQSPSNKVTEKGKDVELRCDPISGHTALYWYRQSLGQGLEFLIYFQGNSAPDKSGLPSDRFSAERTGGSVSTLTIQRTQQEDSAVYLCASSLLRVMNTEAFFGQGTRLTVV.

With regard to this clone: This CDR3 is also generated by other DNA sequences in the sample. The genes are TRBV5-8 and TRBJ1-4; the match to TRBD1 covers 7 bases. Germline V gene data show CDR1 as SGHTS and CDR2 as YDEGEE. The length of the CDR3 is 19 residues. The trim removed 0 bases at V and 5 bases at J, leaving 16 bases unmatched. As DNA, the CDR3 is TGTGCCAGCAGCTTGGCCCGGATTCGGGCTACGACAGGGAATGAAAAACTGTTTTTT. It codes for CASSLARIRATTGNEKLFF.